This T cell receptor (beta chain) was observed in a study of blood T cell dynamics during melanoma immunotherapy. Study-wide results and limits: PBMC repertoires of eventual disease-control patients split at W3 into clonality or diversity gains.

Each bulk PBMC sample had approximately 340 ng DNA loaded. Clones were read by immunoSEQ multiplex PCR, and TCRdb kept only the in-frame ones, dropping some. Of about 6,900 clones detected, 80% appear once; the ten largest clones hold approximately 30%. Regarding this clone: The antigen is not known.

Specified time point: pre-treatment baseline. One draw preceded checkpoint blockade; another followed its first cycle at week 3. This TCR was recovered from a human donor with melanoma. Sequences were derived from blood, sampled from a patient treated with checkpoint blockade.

The CDR3 is CAWGPGGFGANVLTF. The CDR3 DNA reads as TGTGCCTGGGGACCAGGGGGCTTTGGGGCCAACGTCCTGACTTTC. This chain links TRBV30 with TRBJ2-6; 8 bases are shared with TRBD1. Per the germline V gene, CDR1 is GTSNPN and CDR2 is SVGIG (reference sequence). CDR3 length: 15 amino acids. Losses at the gene ends were 5 bases for V and 3 bases for J; bases not matched to a gene: 6.